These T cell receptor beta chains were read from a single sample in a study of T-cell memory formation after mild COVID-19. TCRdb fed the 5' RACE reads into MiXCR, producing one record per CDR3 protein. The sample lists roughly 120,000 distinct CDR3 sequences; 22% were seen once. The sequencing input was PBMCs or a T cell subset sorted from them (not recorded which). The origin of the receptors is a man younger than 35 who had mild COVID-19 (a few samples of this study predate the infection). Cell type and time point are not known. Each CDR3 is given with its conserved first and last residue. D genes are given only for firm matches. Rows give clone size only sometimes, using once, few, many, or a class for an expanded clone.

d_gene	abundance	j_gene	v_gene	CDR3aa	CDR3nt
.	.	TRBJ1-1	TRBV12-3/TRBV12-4	CASMYRELNTEAFF	TGTGCCAGCATGTACAGGGAGTTGAACACTGAAGCTTTCTTT
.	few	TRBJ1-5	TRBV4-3	CASSLGRGGQPQHF	TGCGCCAGCAGCCTCGGGAGGGGAGGTCAGCCCCAGCATTTT
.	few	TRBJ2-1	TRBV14	CASSLTSWYNEQFF	TGTGCCAGCAGCCTCACTTCGTGGTACAATGAGCAGTTCTTC
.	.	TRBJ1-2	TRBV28	CASSLLALYGYTF	TGTGCCAGCAGTTTATTGGCCTTATATGGCTACACCTTC
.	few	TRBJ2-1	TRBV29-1	CSVEWGEDNEQFF	TGCAGCGTTGAATGGGGGGAGGACAATGAGCAGTTCTTC
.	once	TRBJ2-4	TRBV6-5	CAIGPAKNIQYF	TGTGCCATTGGACCAGCCAAAAACATTCAGTACTTC
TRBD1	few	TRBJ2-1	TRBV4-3	CASSQYTGGAGEQFF	TGCGCCAGCAGCCAATACACAGGGGGCGCGGGGGAGCAGTTCTTC
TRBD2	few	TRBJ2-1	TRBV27	CASSPIAGGPNEQFF	TGTGCCAGCAGCCCCATAGCGGGGGGGCCCAATGAGCAGTTCTTC
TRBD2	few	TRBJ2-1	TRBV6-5	CASSYSVAGGDNEQFF	TGTGCCAGCAGTTACTCGGTAGCGGGGGGCGACAATGAGCAGTTCTTC
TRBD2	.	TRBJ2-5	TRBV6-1	CASRGGLGETQYF	TGTGCCAGCAGGGGGGGGTTAGGGGAGACCCAGTACTTC
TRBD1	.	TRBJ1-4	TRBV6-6	CASSYSRRGTNEKLFF	TGTGCCAGCAGTTACTCTCGCAGGGGGACTAATGAAAAACTGTTTTTT
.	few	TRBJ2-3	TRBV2	CASSAGRGTDTQYF	TGTGCCAGCAGTGCCGGACGGGGCACAGATACGCAGTATTTT
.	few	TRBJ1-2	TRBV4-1	CASSQEFPGDYGYTF	TGCGCCAGCAGCCAAGAGTTCCCCGGTGATTATGGCTACACCTTC
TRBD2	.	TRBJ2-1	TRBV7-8	CASSLARSGGTPEQFF	TGTGCCAGCAGCTTAGCGCGGTCGGGGGGGACTCCTGAGCAGTTCTTC
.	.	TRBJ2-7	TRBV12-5	CASGLEPGTYEQYF	TGTGCTAGTGGTTTGGAGCCAGGCACCTACGAGCAGTACTTC
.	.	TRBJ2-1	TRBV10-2	CASGPPPVSVNEQFF	TGCGCCAGCGGGCCCCCCCCGGTGTCGGTGAATGAGCAGTTCTTC
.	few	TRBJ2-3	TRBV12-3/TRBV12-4	CASSSGLAPDTQYF	TGTGCCAGCAGTTCCGGCCTGGCACCTGATACGCAGTATTTT
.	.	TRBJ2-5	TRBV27	CASSFRPRGTQYF	TGTGCCAGCAGTTTCAGGCCTCGGGGGACCCAGTACTTC
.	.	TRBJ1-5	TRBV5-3	CARSLDQGCQPQHF	TGTGCCAGAAGCTTGGACCAGGGGTGCCAGCCCCAGCATTTT
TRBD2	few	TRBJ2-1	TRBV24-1	CATQSGGGEQFF	TGTGCCACCCAATCTGGGGGGGGTGAGCAGTTCTTC
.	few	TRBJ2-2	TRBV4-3	CASFPLGPLGGTGELFF	TGCGCCAGCTTCCCCCTCGGGCCCCTGGGAGGAACCGGGGAGCTGTTTTTT
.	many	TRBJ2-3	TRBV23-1	CASSPQQFVGTDTQYF	TGCGCCAGCAGTCCCCAGCAATTCGTCGGCACAGATACGCAGTATTTT
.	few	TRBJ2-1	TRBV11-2	CASSAVGGSSYNEQFF	TGTGCCAGCAGCGCCGTAGGGGGAAGCTCCTACAATGAGCAGTTCTTC
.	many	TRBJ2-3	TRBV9	CASSGLPGLKMPGDTQYF	TGTGCCAGCAGCGGCCTCCCTGGACTAAAAATGCCGGGAGATACGCAGTATTTT
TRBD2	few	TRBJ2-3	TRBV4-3	CASSQDLLAGTDTQYF	TGCGCCAGCAGCCAAGATCTCCTAGCGGGCACAGATACGCAGTATTTT
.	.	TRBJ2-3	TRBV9	CASSLRVGGTDTQYF	TGTGCCAGCAGCCTCAGGGTCGGGGGCACAGATACGCAGTATTTT
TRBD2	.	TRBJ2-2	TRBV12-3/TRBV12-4	CASSSPTSNTGELFF	TGTGCCAGCAGTTCCCCGACTAGCAACACCGGGGAGCTGTTTTTT
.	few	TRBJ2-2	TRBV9	CASSVWRDTGELFF	TGTGCCAGCAGCGTATGGAGGGACACCGGGGAGCTGTTTTTT
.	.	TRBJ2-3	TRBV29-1	CSVEGSAMQYF	TGCAGCGTTGAAGGTTCCGCAATGCAGTATTTT
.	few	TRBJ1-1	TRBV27	CASRGGANAGTEAFF	TGTGCCAGCAGGGGAGGGGCGAACGCGGGAACTGAAGCTTTCTTT
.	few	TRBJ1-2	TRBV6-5	CASRVGLPNYGYTF	TGTGCCAGCAGAGTGGGATTACCTAACTATGGCTACACCTTC
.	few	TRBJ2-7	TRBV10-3	CAIRTTDSYEQYF	TGTGCCATCAGGACCACTGACAGTTACGAGCAGTACTTC
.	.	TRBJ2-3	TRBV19	CASSGLGLIGDTQYF	TGTGCCAGTAGTGGGCTCGGGTTAATCGGGGATACGCAGTATTTT
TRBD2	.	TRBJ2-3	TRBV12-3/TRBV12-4	CASSSELAAARYF	TGTGCCAGCAGTTCAGAACTAGCGGCGGCTAGGTATTTT
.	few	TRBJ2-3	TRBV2	CASSPQGGLTDTQYF	TGTGCCAGCAGTCCCCAGGGGGGCCTCACAGATACGCAGTATTTT
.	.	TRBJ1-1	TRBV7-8	CASSPWSSRSNTEAFF	TGTGCCAGCAGCCCATGGTCCTCCAGATCGAACACTGAAGCTTTCTTT
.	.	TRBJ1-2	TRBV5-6	CASSRRDWLDYGYTF	TGTGCCAGCAGCCGTCGAGACTGGCTGGACTATGGCTACACCTTC
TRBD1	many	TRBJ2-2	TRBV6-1	CASSEGTGDTGELFF	TGTGCCAGCAGTGAAGGGACAGGGGACACCGGGGAGCTGTTTTTT
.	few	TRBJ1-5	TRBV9	CASSVVGGQPQHF	TGTGCCAGCAGCGTAGTCGGTGGGCAGCCCCAGCATTTT
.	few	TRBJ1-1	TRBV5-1	CASSLAGGAAEAFF	TGCGCCAGCAGCTTGGCCGGGGGAGCGGCTGAAGCTTTCTTT
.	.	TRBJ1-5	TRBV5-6	CASSLGGSGNQPQHF	TGTGCCAGCAGCTTGGGAGGGTCTGGCAATCAGCCCCAGCATTTT
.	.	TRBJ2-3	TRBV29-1	CSGETDTQYF	TGCAGCGGGGAAACAGATACGCAGTATTTT
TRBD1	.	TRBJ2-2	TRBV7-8	CASSLETGAGELFF	TGTGCCAGCAGCTTAGAGACAGGGGCCGGGGAGCTGTTTTTT
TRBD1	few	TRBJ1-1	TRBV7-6	CASTTYRGENTEAFF	TGTGCCAGCACCACTTACAGGGGAGAGAACACTGAAGCTTTCTTT
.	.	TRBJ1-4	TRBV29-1	CSALRGLDEKLFF	TGCAGCGCCCTTAGAGGGCTCGATGAAAAACTGTTTTTT
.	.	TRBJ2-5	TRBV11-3	CASSPRFQETQYF	TGTGCCAGCAGCCCACGCTTTCAAGAGACCCAGTACTTC
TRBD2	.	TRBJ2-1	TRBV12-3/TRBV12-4	CASSLSGGREQFF	TGTGCCAGCAGTTTAAGCGGGGGTCGGGAGCAGTTCTTC
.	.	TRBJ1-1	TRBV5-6	CASSLMETEAFF	TGTGCCAGCAGCTTGATGGAGACTGAAGCTTTCTTT
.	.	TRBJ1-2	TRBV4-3	CASSQEYPGSGYGYTF	TGCGCCAGCAGCCAAGAGTATCCGGGAAGTGGCTATGGCTACACCTTC
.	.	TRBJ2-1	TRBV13	CASSFDRGNEQFF	TGTGCCAGCAGCTTTGACAGAGGCAATGAGCAGTTCTTC
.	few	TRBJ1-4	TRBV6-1	CASSSPQIATNEKLFF	TGTGCCAGCTCTAGTCCCCAAATTGCAACTAATGAAAAACTGTTTTTT
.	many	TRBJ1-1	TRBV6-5	CASRPGNTEAFF	TGTGCCAGCCGTCCGGGGAACACTGAAGCTTTCTTT
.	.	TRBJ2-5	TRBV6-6	CASSYSSLQAWVETQYF	TGTGCCAGCAGTTACTCGTCTTTACAGGCCTGGGTGGAGACCCAGTACTTC
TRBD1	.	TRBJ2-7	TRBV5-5	CASSSPGQGALPYEQYF	TGTGCCAGCAGCTCTCCGGGACAGGGGGCTCTACCCTACGAGCAGTACTTC
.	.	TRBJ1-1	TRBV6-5	CASSPGGEAEAFF	TGTGCCAGCAGCCCCGGTGGTGAAGCTGAAGCTTTCTTT
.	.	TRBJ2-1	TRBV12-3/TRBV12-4	CASSLLASVYEQFF	TGTGCCAGCAGTTTATTGGCCAGCGTCTATGAGCAGTTCTTC
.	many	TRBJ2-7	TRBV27	CASSLAGASSYEQYF	TGTGCCAGCAGTTTAGCCGGGGCGAGCTCCTACGAGCAGTACTTC